This TCR beta chain was documented in a study of human T cells and chemical hapten exposure. Study-wide background: The scalp of each patient received a weekly diphenylcyclopropenone dose for the full roughly 24-week study. Findings and caveats of the study: All donors were alopecia patients, so their immunity may differ from that of healthy people. Significantly more large CDR3 similarity clusters were formed by expanded TCRs than by controls.

As regards this clonotype: The antigen remains undetermined.

TCRdb re-called the RACE reads through MiXCR, storing one row per CDR3 protein. Of 65,000 to 90,000 distinct CDR3 sequences listed, around 15% are singletons. The length of the CDR3 is 16 residues. Per germline, CDR1 SGHVS and CDR2 FNYEAQ. Trimming pared 6 bases from V and 4 bases from J, leaving 19 bases between. Time point specified: pre-sensitization, week 0. Treatment here: therapeutic diphenylcyclopropenone sensitization with weekly scalp DPC. The genes are TRBV7-6 and TRBJ2-1; TRBD1 might be the D (5 bases). The clonotype originates from a woman in her forties or fifties with alopecia areata. Some clones in this sample may be carry-over from other donors' samples. This material consisted of whole blood, taken in connection with sensitization to the hapten diphenylcyclopropenone (DPC). Here the CDR3 DNA reads TGTGCCAGCAGAAGATACAGGTTCGCGATTTACAATGAGCAGTTCTTC. Its translation is CASRRYRFAIYNEQFF.